This T cell receptor (beta chain) appears in the sequencing data of a study of control samples from healthy donors and cancer patients. TCRdb keeps only in-frame clones here, not all; method: immunoSEQ multiplex PCR. The table shows about 120,000 clones, with approximately 84% occurring only once. V lost 3 bases, J lost 3 bases, and 12 bases lay in between. Per the germline V gene, CDR1 is DFQATT and CDR2 is SNEGSKA (reference sequence). The CDR3 consists of 13 residues. The sequence was collected from a man aged 18 to 30 in good health. J is TRBJ2-7 and V is TRBV20-1, with D possibly TRBD2 on 5 matching bases. The sample comprised blood. CDR3 bases: TGCAGTGCTAGTAGTCTAGCTAACTACGAGCAGTACTTC. This gives the protein CSASSLANYEQYF.